This T cell receptor beta chain was documented in a study of T cell repertoires in cytomegalovirus infection (dated by TCRdb to between 2019 and 2020). About the investigation overall: Donor HLA type was relevant to the analysis, as public TCR beta signatures indicated carriage of CMV infection together with the matching HLA type.

The study at large found these results: In both this cohort and an independent cohort of some 370 donors, the cumulative frequency of public TCR beta family members distinguished carriers of CMV infection plus the relevant HLA type. The ex vivo response was dominated by HLA-C-restricted CMV-specific TCR beta clonotypes, which also provided the single most frequent clonotype in two of eight donors.

These reads were obtained on an Illumina HiSeq 1500. TCRdb reprocessing: public reads trimmed at Q25 with fastp, clones called with MiXCR, in-frame beta chains kept. Each CDR3 protein appears once, grouped with its most common genes and DNA. Across this sample there are around 630,000 distinct CDR3 sequences, with 20% to 25% seen only once. Roughly 8% of the sample is in the top ten clones. Per the germline V gene, MDHEN is the CDR1 and SYDVKM is the CDR2. The CDR3 starts with the cysteine, ends with the phenylalanine, and has 14 residues. The retained sequence is limited to the CDR3, 42 bases, with the frame set at the first base. This clonotype was detected only once. The clone's antigen remains unknown. One end of the junction varies from germline; a read error may be responsible.

In this chain, TRBV28 is recombined with TRBJ1-3; there is no confident call for the D gene. This clonotype originated in a human donor in good health (CMV status not recorded). Some clones in this sample may be carry-over from other donors' samples. The sample was CD8+ T cells from PBMCs. The sequenced DNA: TGTGCCGGCAGCTCCTGGTTCTCTGGAAACACCATATATTTT. It codes for CAGSSWFSGNTIYF. Here the CDR3 is joined to the reference TRBV28 and TRBJ1-3 genes, and the full variable domain is: DVKVTQSSRYLVKRTGEKVFLECVQDMDHENMFWYRQDPGLGLRLIYFSYDVKMKEKGDIPEGYSVSREKKERFSLILESASTNQTSMYLCAGSSWFSGNTIYFGEGSWLTVV.